Described below is a single T cell receptor (beta chain) sequence and its context. No cognate antigen has been identified for it. No per-base quality is available; no much larger clone lies one base away. Ficoll-Paque density gradient centrifugation was the method used to isolate PBMCs. These data originate in a study of T-cell memory formation after mild COVID-19 (dated by TCRdb to the early 2020s). Regarding the complete study: Most TCR sequence clusters were specific to one of the two donors. T-cell clones expanding and contracting after mild COVID-19 in a couple of donors were tracked by longitudinal TCRalpha and TCRbeta repertoire sequencing. Two young, previously healthy adult volunteers, one female and one male, were included in the cohort.

The CDR3 has 12 amino acids, counting the end cysteine and valine. Only the CDR3 DNA is retained, 36 bases long and in frame from the first base. According to the germline V gene, CDR1 reads SNHLY and CDR2 reads FYNNEI. A distance of 8 bases separates the germline ends of V and J, which lose 5 bases and 3 bases respectively. Sequencing instrument: Illumina NovaSeq 6000. cDNA libraries for TCRalpha and TCRbeta were prepared by 5'RACE using constant-segment primers, with sample barcodes and unique molecular identifiers added. Trizol reagent was used to extract RNA from every sample. Library amplification was performed in two PCR steps, and a second sample barcode and Illumina TruSeq adapters were introduced in the second step. Sequencing of the libraries was done on an Illumina NovaSeq, producing 2 x 150 bp paired-end reads. Processing in the source paper ran as follows. The reads were demultiplexed and collapsed into UMI-guided consensus sequences using migec v1.2.7. With mixcr v2.1.11, UMI consensuses were aligned to TRA and TRB V and J templates and assembled into clonotypes. Expanded or contracted clonotypes were those called significant by both edgeR and NoisET, with noise models trained on biological replicates. For edgeR calls, the cutoffs were a false discovery rate-adjusted p below 0.01 and a log2 fold-change threshold of 1. As an exploratory analysis of dynamics, max-normalized trajectories of the 1000 most abundant clonotypes were examined by PCA with hierarchical clustering. Separately sequenced CD4+ and CD8+ repertoires were used to assign a CD4 or CD8 phenotype to each responding clone. TCRdb reprocessed the public reads (quality trimming at Q25 with fastp, clone calling with MiXCR) and kept in-frame beta chains. Identical CDR3 protein sequences are pooled into one entry, listed with their most common genes and DNA. TCRdb, rather than the study authors, made the V and J calls. This sample is represented by roughly 130,000 distinct CDR3 sequences; about 18% of them were singletons. Together, the top ten hold roughly 5.3% of the sample.

Study-wide conclusions, independent of this receptor: From day 15 to 85, contracting clones showed balanced CD4/CD8 phenotypes, whereas a second wave of clones that expanded from day 15 to 37 leaned towards CD4+. Whether the second-wave clones peaking on day 37 were SARS-CoV-2 specific was not confirmed. Contracting CD4+ clones turned up mainly in the CM and EM memory subsets, whereas EMRA was where CD8+ clones were enriched. Only a couple of mild cases were covered by the study, and larger cohorts that include severe cases with pre-infection samples were considered necessary. The detection of some responding clones in pre-infection memory suggests that pre-existing cross-reactive memory T cells joined the SARS-CoV-2 response.

The source material was PBMCs or a T cell subset sorted from them (not recorded which). This clonotype was sampled from a man in his late teens or twenties who had mild COVID-19 (a few samples of this study predate the infection). The sample titles of this study are shuffled in the database, so cell type and time point are left out; the donor was told from shared clones. The rearranged chain carries TRBV2 and TRBJ2-7; the D gene remains uncertain. CDR3 region: CASSKSDYEQYV. The nucleotide sequence is given as TGTGCCAGCAGTAAGTCGGACTACGAGCAGTACGTC.